This T cell receptor (beta chain) emerged from a study of graft-versus-host responses after intestinal transplantation. Overall study context: Isolated intestinal, liver-intestinal, or multivisceral transplants were what recipients had. Recipients uniformly received anti-thymocyte globulin induction, followed by tacrolimus and steroids for 3 to 4 years.

V lost 1 base and J lost 7; bases outside the gene matches: 1. Germline V CDR1 and CDR2: MNHEY, SMNVEV (reference sequence). The CDR3 consists of 13 residues. In regard to this clone: The antigen remains undetermined.

Study results and limitations: The presence of high graft-versus-host to host-versus-graft clonal ratios in allografts characterized patients with graft-donor T cell macrochimerism. Detection of GvH clones occurred in recipient marrow, and some had their first appearance in ileum or blood.

Profiling relied on immunoSEQ multiplex PCR, and the TCRdb table lists in-frame clones only, not all of them. The sample has 70,000 to 95,000 clones; roughly 93% are singletons. The rearrangement links TRBV27 to TRBJ1-5, with 7 nucleotides matching TRBD1. This TCR was sampled from a human donor who was the organ donor for an intestinal transplant. Sequencing was performed on unstimulated CD8+ T cells sorted from spleen or lymph node cells, taken before transplant. The CDR3 loop is CASSLYRGQPQHF. The CDR3 DNA is TGTGCCAGCAGTTTATACAGGGGACAGCCCCAGCATTTT.